The 6 T cell receptor beta chains below were found in one sample sequenced in a study of breast tumors, draining lymph nodes, adjacent tissues. Axillary draining lymph nodes of breast cancer patients supplied the node samples. TCRdb re-called the multiplex PCR reads with MiXCR, one entry per CDR3 protein. This table has 200,000 or so distinct CDR3 sequences, around a third appearing once. Material: axillary lymph node tissue. The receptors stem from a female donor with breast cancer. Some clones in this sample may be carry-over from other donors' samples.

This clonotype was recorded many times. This chain uses TRBV7-2 with TRBJ1-5; no definite D call. The CDR3 runs to 14 residues. The germline gives CDR1 SGHTA, CDR2 FQGNSA. Trimming stripped 4 bases from V and 2 bases from J, with 9 bases between. This CDR3 reads CASSSDGRNQPQHF. In nucleotides, the CDR3 is TGTGCCAGCAGCTCAGACGGCCGCAATCAGCCCCAGCATTTT.

This clonotype was picked up a small number of times. The genes are TRBV10-2 and TRBJ1-1, with a tentative D call TRBD1 (6 bases). With 3 bases removed from V and 4 bases from J, the gap between germline ends came to 12 bases. CDR1 and CDR2 (germline): WSHSY, SAAADI. The CDR3 runs 14 residues. As DNA, the CDR3 is TGCGCCAGCAGTGATTGGGGGGCAGGCACTGAAGCTTTCTTT. Translating gives CASSDWGAGTEAFF.

V gene TRBV27 combines with J gene TRBJ2-7; 11 nucleotides align to TRBD1. The CDR3 is 17 residues long. V lost 2 bases, J lost 3 bases, and 9 bases stayed unmatched. Germline values: CDR1 MNHEY, CDR2 SMNVEV (reference sequence). The CDR3 loop is CASSLSRTGGVIYEQYF. CDR3 nucleotides: TGTGCCAGCAGTTTAAGCCGGACAGGGGGCGTCATCTACGAGCAGTACTTC.

This clonotype was recorded many times. The gene calls are TRBV14 and TRBJ2-3; no firm D call. Germline loops: CDR1 SGHDN, CDR2 FVKESK. This CDR3 contains 12 residues. The V gene lost 2 bases and the J gene lost 5 bases, with 5 bases spanning the gap. CDR3 in amino acids: CASSQYVDTQYF. For the CDR3, the DNA is TGTGCCAGCAGCCAATACGTAGATACGCAGTATTTT.

The chain couples TRBV11-2 to TRBJ2-1; 9 nucleotides line up with TRBD2. V trimming: 1 base; J trimming: 10 bases; junction bases outside the gene matches: 5. Germline CDR1 reads SGHAT; CDR2 reads FQNNGV. The CDR3 loop spans 14 amino acids. The CDR3 nucleotides are TGTGCCAGCAGCTTAGGTGCGGGAGGGCGGGAGCAGTTCTTC. It codes for CASSLGAGGREQFF.

There are many counts of this clonotype. The V gene is TRBV20-1, the J gene TRBJ2-3; 9 bases line up with TRBD2. The CDR3 consists of 14 residues. The V and J ends lost 3 bases and 2 bases, in that order; junction bases with no gene match: 3. Germline CDR1 is DFQATT and CDR2 is SNEGSKA (reference sequence). Written as DNA, the CDR3 is TGCAGTGCTAGGACTAGCGGCTCCACAGATACGCAGTATTTT. Protein product: CSARTSGSTDTQYF.